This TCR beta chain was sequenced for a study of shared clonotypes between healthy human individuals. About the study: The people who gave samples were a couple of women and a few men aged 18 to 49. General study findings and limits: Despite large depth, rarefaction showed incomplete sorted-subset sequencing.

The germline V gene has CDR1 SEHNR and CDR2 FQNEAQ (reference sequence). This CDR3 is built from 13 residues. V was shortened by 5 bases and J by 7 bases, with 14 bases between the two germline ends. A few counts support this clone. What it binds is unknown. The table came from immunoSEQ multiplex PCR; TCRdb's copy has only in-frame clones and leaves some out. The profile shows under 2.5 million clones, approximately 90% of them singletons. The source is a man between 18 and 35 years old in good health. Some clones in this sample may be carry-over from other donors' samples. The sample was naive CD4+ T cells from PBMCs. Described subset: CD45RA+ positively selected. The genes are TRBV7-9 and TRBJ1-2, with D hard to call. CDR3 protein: CASSRIWMGGYTF. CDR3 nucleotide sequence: TGTGCCAGCAGCCGAATATGGATGGGTGGCTACACCTTC.